The entry below describes one TCR beta chain. This sample stems from a study of blood T cell repertoires in COVID-19. The CDR3 is 13 residues long. The germline V gene has CDR1 SNHLY and CDR2 FYNNEI. The V end was cut by 1 base, the J end by 6 bases, with 8 bases between. The protocol was immunoSEQ multiplex PCR, while the TCRdb copy is restricted to in-frame clones and leaves out a portion. Of under 450,000 clones in the sample, approximately 89% were seen once. The V and J genes are TRBV2 and TRBJ2-3; no clear D gene. The TCR comes from a woman aged 50 to 65 with COVID-19, enrolled during active disease. Specimen: peripheral blood. This chain's CDR3 is CASSEGEADTQYF. The CDR3 DNA sequence: TGTGCCAGCAGTGAAGGCGAAGCGGATACGCAGTATTTT.